The 15 T cell receptor beta chains in this list originate from one sample, sequenced in a study of blood T cell repertoires in COVID-19. Method: immunoSEQ multiplex PCR; TCRdb's copy keeps in-frame clones and lacks some. The repertoire has roughly 35,000 clones, 85% to 90% of them found once; the top ten carry 9.5% to 13%. Sequenced input: peripheral blood. The source is a man between 65 and 85 years old with acute or convalescent COVID-19.

This clone was seen only once. The chain employs TRBV19 and TRBJ1-1; tentative D call: TRBD1 (5 bases). The CDR3 runs to 15 residues. Germline V gene lookup returns CDR1 LNHDA and CDR2 SQIVND (reference sequence). V was trimmed by 6 bases and J by 5 bases, leaving 19 bases between them. CDR3 DNA sequence: TGTGCCAGTAGGGGGGAGGCGCTGGGTTGGACTGAAGCTTTCTTT. The encoded protein is CASRGEALGWTEAFF.

The chain couples TRBV24-1 to TRBJ2-2; 7 bases map to TRBD2. The germline V gene has CDR1 KGHDR and CDR2 SFDVKD. The CDR3 is made up of 13 amino acids. The trim removed 9 bases at V and 4 bases at J, leaving 4 bases unmatched. The CDR3: CATAGDSTGELFF. For the CDR3, the DNA is TGTGCCACCGCGGGGGACTCCACCGGGGAGCTGTTTTTT.

This clone occurred once. The V gene is TRBV9, the J gene TRBJ2-1; a weak D match, TRBD1 (5 bases). Germline V gene lookup returns CDR1 SGDLS and CDR2 YYNGEE. Trimming removed 0 bases from V and 8 bases from J, with 9 bases in between. The CDR3 contains 13 residues. The CDR3 DNA sequence: TGTGCCAGCAGCGTAGCAGGGTCCGATGAGCAGTTCTTC. It codes for CASSVAGSDEQFF.

This sequence joins TRBV13 and TRBJ1-1; D gene ambiguous. This CDR3 spans 14 amino acids. Germline V gene sequence: CDR1 PRHDT, CDR2 FYEKMQ (reference sequence). The V and J ends lost 5 bases and 4 bases respectively, with 14 bases between them. CDR3 loop: CASSGSRGGTEAFF. CDR3 nucleotides: TGTGCCAGCAGCGGGTCCAGAGGAGGCACTGAAGCTTTCTTT. The full variable domain, its missing parts supplied by reference TRBV13 and TRBJ1-1, is AAGVIQSPRHLIKEKRETATLKCYPIPRHDTVYWYQQGPGQDPQFLISFYEKMQSDKGSIPDRFSAQQFSDYHSELNMSSLELGDSALYFCASSGSRGGTEAFFGQGTRLTVV.

V gene TRBV11-3 combines with J gene TRBJ2-3; 12 bases match TRBD2. This CDR3 spans 14 amino acids. V shed 4 bases, J shed 8 bases, and the junction held 4 bases outside the gene matches. Germline V gene sequence: CDR1 SGHNT, CDR2 YENEEA. The CDR3 loop is CASSSGLAGSTQYF. The CDR3 coding sequence is TGTGCCAGCAGCTCAGGACTAGCGGGAAGTACGCAGTATTTT.

This chain joins TRBV2 and TRBJ2-1, with D maybe TRBD1 (6 bases). The length of the CDR3 is 15 residues. Trimming took 4 bases from V and 10 from J, leaving 20 bases between them. Germline CDR1 is SNHLY and CDR2 is FYNNEI. For the CDR3, the DNA is TGTGCCAGCAGTGGCAAGCGCCTTACCCAGGGGGAGCAGTTCTTC. Translating gives CASSGKRLTQGEQFF.

The rearrangement uses TRBV4-3 and TRBJ1-2; D may be TRBD1 (6 bases). V was cut by 4 bases and J by 0 bases, with 12 bases left in between. The V gene's germline CDR1 is LGHNA and CDR2 YSLEER. The CDR3 has 15 amino acids. This CDR3 is CASSRAGVANYGYTF. As DNA, the CDR3 is TGCGCCAGCAGCCGAGCAGGGGTAGCTAACTATGGCTACACCTTC.

V gene TRBV7-3 combines with J gene TRBJ2-1; D not certain. The length of the CDR3 is 15 residues. V lost 3 bases and J 0 bases, leaving 9 bases between the germline ends. Germline assignment: CDR1 SGHTA and CDR2 FQGTGA. CDR3 sequence: CASSFTPSSYNEQFF. In DNA, the CDR3 is TGTGCCAGCAGCTTCACTCCTAGCTCCTACAATGAGCAGTTCTTC.

The CDR3 spells CASSYTGSGETQYF. CDR3 in DNA: TGTGCCAGCAGCTATACAGGGAGTGGAGAGACCCAGTACTTC. V and J are TRBV3-1 (or the pseudogene TRBV3-2) and TRBJ2-5; weak D call: TRBD1 (6 bases). The germline CDR1 and CDR2 sequences are LGHDT and YNNKEL (reference sequence). The CDR3 runs to 14 residues. V was cut by 5 bases and J by 4 bases, with 14 bases left in between.

This clone has only one observation. The V call is TRBV10-3, the J call TRBJ2-3; 9 nucleotides line up with TRBD2. The germline V gene has CDR1 ENHRY and CDR2 SYGVKD. The V gene end was trimmed by 0 bases and the J gene end by 2 bases; junction bases not matched to a gene: 6. The CDR3 is 17 residues long. The CDR3 here is CAISESTSGAFTDTQYF. The CDR3 DNA reads as TGTGCCATCAGTGAGTCGACTAGCGGCGCCTTCACAGATACGCAGTATTTT.

With respect to this clone: Other DNA sequences in the sample encode the same CDR3. The chain uses TRBV9 and TRBJ2-7, with D possibly matching TRBD2 (6 bases). V lost 5 bases to trimming and J lost 4 bases, with 10 bases between them. The CDR3 extends over 12 amino acids. Germline CDR1 SGDLS, CDR2 YYNGEE. In nucleotides, the CDR3 is TGTGCCAGCAGTCTGGAGGGGTACGAGCAGTACTTC. This encodes CASSLEGYEQYF.

The chain employs TRBV5-1 and TRBJ1-1; tentative D call: TRBD1 (5 bases). This CDR3 is 15 amino acids long. V was trimmed by 0 bases and J by 5 bases, leaving 14 bases between them. CDR1 SGHRS and CDR2 YFSETQ come from the germline V gene. DNA of the CDR3: TGCGCCAGCAGCTTGGTGGCAGGGTCTGATACTGAAGCTTTCTTT. The encoded protein is CASSLVAGSDTEAFF.

The chain recombines TRBV5-6 with TRBJ2-4; 7 bases match TRBD1. Germline V gives CDR1 SGHDT, CDR2 YYEEEE. V trimming: 4 bases; J trimming: 6 bases; junction bases outside the gene matches: 10. The CDR3 covers 15 residues. This chain's CDR3 is CASSGTGVLGNIQYF. The DNA of the CDR3 is TGTGCCAGCAGCGGAACAGGGGTCCTTGGAAACATTCAGTACTTC.

The V call is TRBV9, the J call TRBJ1-6; D gene unclear. Per germline, CDR1 SGDLS and CDR2 YYNGEE. The CDR3 consists of 14 residues. The V end was cut by 5 bases, the J end by 7 bases, with 13 bases between. The CDR3 DNA reads as TGTGCCAGCAGTGACAATCCCCGAAATTCACCCCTCCACTTT. Protein sequence: CASSDNPRNSPLHF. Combining the CDR3 with reference TRBV9 and TRBJ1-6 gives the whole variable domain DSGVTQTPKHLITATGQRVTLRCSPRSGDLSVYWYQQSLDQGLQFLIQYYNGEERAKGNILERFSAQQFPDLHSELNLSSLELGDSALYFCASSDNPRNSPLHFGNGTRLTVT.

V is TRBV7-9 and J is TRBJ1-2; D unresolved. Germline-derived CDR1 and CDR2 are SEHNR and FQNEAQ (reference sequence). The CDR3 runs to 11 residues. The V and J ends lost 2 bases and 7 bases respectively, with 5 bases between them. Here the CDR3 DNA reads TGTGCCAGCAGCTTATCCGGTGGCTACACCTTC. This gives the protein CASSLSGGYTF.